This passage covers 11 T cell receptor beta chains from one sample sequenced in a study of T-cell reconstitution after alpha-beta-depleted transplantation in children. During its preparation, the TCRbeta library received unique molecular identifiers. TCRdb reprocessed the PCR reads with MiXCR, giving one entry per CDR3 protein. This sample has around 440,000 distinct CDR3 sequences, with around 15% found just once. The source was PBMCs, mostly from graft donor cells, collected 360 days after TCRalphabeta/CD19-depleted stem cell transplant. These receptors were taken from a boy in the first two years of life who had a stem cell transplant for Wiskott-Aldrich syndrome, so the T cells may come from the graft donor.

The V call is TRBV4-3, the J call TRBJ2-2; D gene unclear. This CDR3 has 16 residues. V dropped 0 bases and J dropped 1 base, with 9 bases sitting between them. CDR1 and CDR2 from the germline V gene are LGHNA and YSLEER. CDR3 in DNA: TGCGCCAGCAGCCAAGATCTATGGGGGAACACCGGGGAGCTGTTTTTT. Its translation is CASSQDLWGNTGELFF.

The J gene is TRBJ2-7, the V gene TRBV2, with D maybe TRBD2 (6 bases). From germline, CDR1 is SNHLY and CDR2 FYNNEI. Between the trimmed V and J ends, which lost 7 bases and 3 bases, there was a span of 16 bases. The CDR3 is made up of 14 amino acids. DNA of the CDR3: TGTGCCAGCAAGGTAGTAGGCGGGGTCTACGAGCAGTACTTC. Protein sequence: CASKVVGGVYEQYF.

This clonotype appeared once. V and J are TRBV15 and TRBJ2-3; the D is unclear. Germline V gene sequence: CDR1 LNHNV, CDR2 YYDKDF (reference sequence). V gave up 0 bases and J gave up 4 bases, with 5 bases separating them. The CDR3 is 13 residues long. The CDR3 spells CATSRDPPDTQYF. The CDR3, as DNA: TGTGCCACCAGCAGAGATCCCCCAGATACGCAGTATTTT.

The chain uses TRBV24-1 and TRBJ2-1; D is possibly TRBD2 (5 bases). Per the germline V gene, CDR1 is KGHDR and CDR2 is SFDVKD. The CDR3 runs to 16 residues. With 4 bases removed from V and 9 bases from J, the gap between germline ends came to 21 bases. The CDR3 nucleotides are TGTGCCACCAGTGACCCTGGTTTTTCCACGGCGGGTGAGCAGTTCTTC. Protein sequence: CATSDPGFSTAGEQFF.

The chain couples TRBV6-5 to TRBJ2-1; 14 bases map to TRBD2. V shed 2 bases, J shed 6 bases, and the junction held 9 bases outside the gene matches. The germline CDR1 and CDR2 sequences are MNHEY and SVGAGI. This CDR3 spans 18 amino acids. The CDR3 protein is CASSYPWTSGGFSNEQFF. In DNA, the CDR3 is TGTGCCAGCAGTTACCCTTGGACTAGCGGGGGGTTTAGCAATGAGCAGTTCTTC.

The chain recombines TRBV6-5 with TRBJ1-6; D is uncertain. Trimming shortened V by 0 bases and J by 6 bases, and 9 bases separated the two germline ends. The CDR3 contains 15 residues. Germline values: CDR1 MNHEY, CDR2 SVGAGI. The CDR3 DNA reads TGTGCCAGCAGTTACTCGGCGGGAATTAATTCACCCCTCCACTTT. It specifies CASSYSAGINSPLHF.

This chain joins TRBV19 and TRBJ2-7; D is ambiguous. Trimming pared 10 bases from V and 7 bases from J, leaving 8 bases between. The CDR3 covers 9 residues. Germline V gene data show CDR1 as LNHDA and CDR2 as SQIVND (reference sequence). CDR3 nucleotide sequence: TGTGCCATTACAACGGAGCAGTACTTC. It translates to CAITTEQYF.

The chain has TRBV5-1 and TRBJ2-5; 9 nucleotides line up with TRBD2. V was clipped by 0 bases and J by 4 bases; unmatched bases: 7. The germline gives CDR1 SGHRS, CDR2 YFSETQ. CDR3 length equals 16 residues. The DNA for the CDR3 is TGCGCCAGCAGCTTGGCCGGCGGGAGGGCCGGAGAGACCCAGTACTTC. This codes for CASSLAGGRAGETQYF.

This clonotype was counted only a few times. V is TRBV7-2 and J is TRBJ1-2; D is undetermined. This CDR3 has 14 residues. The V end was cut by 5 bases, the J end by 4 bases, with 14 bases between. Germline V gene lookup returns CDR1 SGHTA and CDR2 FQGNSA. CDR3 protein: CASSPKRSPYGYTF. The CDR3 bases are TGTGCCAGCAGCCCTAAAAGGTCCCCCTATGGCTACACCTTC.

For this clonotype: One end of the junction fails to match germline, which may point to a read error. The genes are TRBV12-3 or TRBV12-4 and TRBJ2-1; 9 positions agree with TRBD2. The CDR3 covers 17 residues. The DNA for the CDR3 is TGTGCCAGCAGTTTAGGCGGGGGGGCCACGTCCTCCAATGAGCAGTTCTTC. Its protein product is CASSLGGGATSSNEQFF.

The rearrangement links TRBV5-6 to TRBJ2-5, with D unclear. The CDR3 loop spans 14 amino acids. Trimming cost V 1 base and J 4 bases, with 11 bases left between them. Germline V gene sequence: CDR1 SGHDT, CDR2 YYEEEE. The chain's CDR3 is CASSLMGFRETQYF. CDR3 DNA: TGTGCCAGCAGCTTGATGGGGTTCAGAGAGACCCAGTACTTC.